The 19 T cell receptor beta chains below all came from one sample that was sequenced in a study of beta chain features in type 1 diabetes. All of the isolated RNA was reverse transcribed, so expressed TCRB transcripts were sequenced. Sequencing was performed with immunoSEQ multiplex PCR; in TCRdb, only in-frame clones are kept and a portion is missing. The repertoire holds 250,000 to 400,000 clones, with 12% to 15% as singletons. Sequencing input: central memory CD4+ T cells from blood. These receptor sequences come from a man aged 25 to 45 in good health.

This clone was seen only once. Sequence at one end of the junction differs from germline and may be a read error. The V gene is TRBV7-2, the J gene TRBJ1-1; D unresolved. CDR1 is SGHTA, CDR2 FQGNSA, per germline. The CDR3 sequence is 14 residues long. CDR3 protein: CASGLAARNTEAFF. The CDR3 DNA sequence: TGTGCCAGCGGCTTAGCGGCCAGGAACACTGAAGCTTTCTTT.

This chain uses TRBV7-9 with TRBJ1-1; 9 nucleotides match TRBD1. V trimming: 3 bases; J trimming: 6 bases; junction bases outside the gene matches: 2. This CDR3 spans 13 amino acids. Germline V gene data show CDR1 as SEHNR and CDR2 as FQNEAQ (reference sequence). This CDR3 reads CASSLGQGSEAFF. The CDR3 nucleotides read TGTGCCAGCAGCTTGGGACAGGGTTCTGAAGCTTTCTTT.

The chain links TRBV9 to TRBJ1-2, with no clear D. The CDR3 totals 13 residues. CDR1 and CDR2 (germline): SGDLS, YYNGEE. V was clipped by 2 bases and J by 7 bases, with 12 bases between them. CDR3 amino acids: CASSVGGLSGYTF. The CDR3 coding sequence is TGTGCCAGCAGCGTCGGAGGGTTGAGTGGCTACACCTTC. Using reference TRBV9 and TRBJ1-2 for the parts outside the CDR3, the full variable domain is DSGVTQTPKHLITATGQRVTLRCSPRSGDLSVYWYQQSLDQGLQFLIQYYNGEERAKGNILERFSAQQFPDLHSELNLSSLELGDSALYFCASSVGGLSGYTFGSGTRLTVV.

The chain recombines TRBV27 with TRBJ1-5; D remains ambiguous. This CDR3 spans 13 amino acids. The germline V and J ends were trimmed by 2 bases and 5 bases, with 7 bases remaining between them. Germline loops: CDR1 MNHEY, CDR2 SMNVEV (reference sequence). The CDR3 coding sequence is TGTGCCAGCAGTTTAGTACTGGATCAGCCCCAGCATTTT. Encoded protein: CASSLVLDQPQHF.

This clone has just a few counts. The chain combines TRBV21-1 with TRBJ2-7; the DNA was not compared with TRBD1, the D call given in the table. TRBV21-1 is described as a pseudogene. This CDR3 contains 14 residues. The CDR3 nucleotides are TGTGCCAGCAGCAGCAGGGGGCAGATATACGAGCAGTACGTC. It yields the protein CASSSRGQIYEQYV.

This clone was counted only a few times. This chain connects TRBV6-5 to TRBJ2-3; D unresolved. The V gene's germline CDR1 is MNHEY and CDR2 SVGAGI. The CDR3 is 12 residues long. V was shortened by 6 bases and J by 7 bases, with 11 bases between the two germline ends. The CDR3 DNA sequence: TGTGCCAGCAGCCCAGCCTCCAATACGCAGTATTTT. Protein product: CASSPASNTQYF.

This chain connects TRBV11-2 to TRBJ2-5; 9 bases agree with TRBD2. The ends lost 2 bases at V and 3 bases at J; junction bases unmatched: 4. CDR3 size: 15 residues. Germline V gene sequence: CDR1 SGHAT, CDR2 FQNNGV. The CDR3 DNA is TGTGCCAGCAGCTTAAGGGCTAGCGGGGAAGAGACCCAGTACTTC. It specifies CASSLRASGEETQYF.

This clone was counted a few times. CDR3 in amino acids: CASSPWGGPSAYEQYF. The CDR3 DNA is TGTGCCAGCAGCCCCTGGGGGGGGCCCTCGGCCTACGAGCAGTACTTC. The rearrangement uses TRBV7-9 and TRBJ2-7; a weak D match, TRBD2 (7 bases). The ends were cut back, 5 bases at V and 2 bases at J, with 19 bases in the middle. This CDR3 is 16 amino acids long. Per the germline V gene, CDR1 is SEHNR and CDR2 is FQNEAQ (reference sequence). The full variable domain, its missing parts supplied by reference TRBV7-9 and TRBJ2-7, is DTGVSQNPRHKITKRGQNVTFRCDPISEHNRLYWYRQTLGQGPEFLTYFQNEAQLEKSRLLSDRFSAERPKGSFSTLEIQRTEQGDSAMYLCASSPWGGPSAYEQYFGPGTRLTVT.

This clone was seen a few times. The CDR3: CASSLVWTGNEQYF. CDR3 DNA sequence: TGTGCCAGCAGCTTAGTTTGGACAGGGAACGAGCAGTACTTC. The chain links TRBV7-2 to TRBJ2-7, with TRBD1 identical over 8 bases. The germline gives CDR1 SGHTA, CDR2 FQGNSA. After removal of 1 base from V and 5 bases from J, the junction contained 4 bases not matched to a gene. The CDR3 has 14 residues.

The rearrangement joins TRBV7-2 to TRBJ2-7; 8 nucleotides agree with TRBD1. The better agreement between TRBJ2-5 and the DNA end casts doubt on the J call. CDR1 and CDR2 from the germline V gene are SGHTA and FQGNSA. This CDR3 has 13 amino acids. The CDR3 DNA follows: TGTGCCAGCCGGCAGGGGGCCCAGGAGACCCAGTACTTC. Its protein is CASRQGAQETQYF.

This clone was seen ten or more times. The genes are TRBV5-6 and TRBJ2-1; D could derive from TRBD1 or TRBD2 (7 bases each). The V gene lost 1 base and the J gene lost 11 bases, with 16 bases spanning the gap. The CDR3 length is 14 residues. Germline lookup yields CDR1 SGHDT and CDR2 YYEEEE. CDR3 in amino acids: CASSLRQGGTKQFF. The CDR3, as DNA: TGTGCCAGCAGCTTGAGACAGGGAGGGACGAAGCAGTTCTTC.

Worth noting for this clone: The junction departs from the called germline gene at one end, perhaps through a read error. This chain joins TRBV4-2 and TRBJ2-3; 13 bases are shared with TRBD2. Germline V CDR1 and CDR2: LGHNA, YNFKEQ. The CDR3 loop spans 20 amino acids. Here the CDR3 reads CASGQEVRTSGSFSTDTQYF. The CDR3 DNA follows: TGTGCCAGCGGCCAAGAAGTCAGGACTAGCGGGAGTTTCAGCACAGATACGCAGTATTTT.

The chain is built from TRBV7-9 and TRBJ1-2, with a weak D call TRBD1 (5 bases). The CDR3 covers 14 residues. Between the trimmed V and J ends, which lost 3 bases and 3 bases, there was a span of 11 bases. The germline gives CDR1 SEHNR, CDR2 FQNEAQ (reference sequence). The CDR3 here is CASSFGAVDYGYTF. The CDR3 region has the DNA TGTGCCAGCAGCTTCGGGGCTGTGGACTATGGCTACACCTTC.

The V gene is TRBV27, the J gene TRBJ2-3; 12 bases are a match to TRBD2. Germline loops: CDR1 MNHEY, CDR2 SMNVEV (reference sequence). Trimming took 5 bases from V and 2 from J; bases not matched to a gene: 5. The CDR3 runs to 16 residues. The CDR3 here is CASSLGLAGFTDTQYF. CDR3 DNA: TGTGCCAGCAGTCTCGGACTAGCGGGATTCACAGATACGCAGTATTTT.

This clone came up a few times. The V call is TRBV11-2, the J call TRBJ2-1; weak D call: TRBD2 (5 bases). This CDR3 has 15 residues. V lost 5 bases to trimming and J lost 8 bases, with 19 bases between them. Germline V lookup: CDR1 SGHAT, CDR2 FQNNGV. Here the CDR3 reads CASSPTPFTGYEQFF. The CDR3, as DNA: TGTGCCAGCAGCCCTACCCCATTTACGGGGTATGAGCAGTTCTTC.

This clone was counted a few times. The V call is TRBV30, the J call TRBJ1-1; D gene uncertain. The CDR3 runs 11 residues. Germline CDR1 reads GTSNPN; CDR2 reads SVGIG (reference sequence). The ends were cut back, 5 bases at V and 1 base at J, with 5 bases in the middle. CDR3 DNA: TGTGCCTGGTCAAAGAACACTGAAGCTTTCTTT. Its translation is CAWSKNTEAFF.

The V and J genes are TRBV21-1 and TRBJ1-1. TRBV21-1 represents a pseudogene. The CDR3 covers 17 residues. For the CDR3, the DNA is TGTGCCAGCAGCAACCAAAATCCTCCGTTCTTTGGTACTGAAGCTTTCTTT. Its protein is CASSNQNPPFFGTEAFF.

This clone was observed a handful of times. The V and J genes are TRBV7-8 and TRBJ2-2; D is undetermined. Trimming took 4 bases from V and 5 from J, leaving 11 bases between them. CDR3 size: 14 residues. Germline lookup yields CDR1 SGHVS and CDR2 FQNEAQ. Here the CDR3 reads CASSSSQMTGELFF. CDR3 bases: TGTGCCAGCAGCTCCTCGCAAATGACCGGGGAGCTGTTTTTT.

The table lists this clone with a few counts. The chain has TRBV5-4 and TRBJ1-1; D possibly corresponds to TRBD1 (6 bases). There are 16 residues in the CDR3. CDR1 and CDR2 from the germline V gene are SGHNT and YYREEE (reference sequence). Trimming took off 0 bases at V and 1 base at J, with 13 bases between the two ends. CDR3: CASSLAKGHPNTEAFF. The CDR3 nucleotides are TGTGCCAGCAGCTTGGCCAAGGGACATCCGAACACTGAAGCTTTCTTT.